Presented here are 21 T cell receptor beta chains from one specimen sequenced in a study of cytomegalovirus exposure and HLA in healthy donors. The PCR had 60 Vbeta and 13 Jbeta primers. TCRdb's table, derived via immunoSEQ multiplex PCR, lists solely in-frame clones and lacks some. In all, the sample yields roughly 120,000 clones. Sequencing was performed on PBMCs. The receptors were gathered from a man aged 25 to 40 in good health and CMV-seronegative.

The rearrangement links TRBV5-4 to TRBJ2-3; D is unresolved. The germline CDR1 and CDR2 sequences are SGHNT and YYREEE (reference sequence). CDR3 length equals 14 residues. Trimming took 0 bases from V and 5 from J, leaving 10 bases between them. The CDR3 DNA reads TGTGCCAGCAGCTTGGTGTCAGAGGTAGATACGCAGTATTTT. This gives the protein CASSLVSEVDTQYF.

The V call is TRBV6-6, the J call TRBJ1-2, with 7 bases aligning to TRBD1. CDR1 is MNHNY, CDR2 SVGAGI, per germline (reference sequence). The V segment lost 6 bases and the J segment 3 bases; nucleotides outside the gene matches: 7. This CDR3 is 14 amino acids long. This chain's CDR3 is CASSRDRTDYGYTF. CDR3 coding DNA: TGTGCCAGCAGCCGGGACAGAACCGACTATGGCTACACCTTC.

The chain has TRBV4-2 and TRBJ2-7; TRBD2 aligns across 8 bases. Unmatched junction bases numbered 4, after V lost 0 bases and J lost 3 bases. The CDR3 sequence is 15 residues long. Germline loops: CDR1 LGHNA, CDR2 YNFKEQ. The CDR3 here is CASSQDSGNVYEQYF. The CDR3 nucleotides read TGTGCCAGCAGCCAAGATAGCGGGAACGTCTACGAGCAGTACTTC.

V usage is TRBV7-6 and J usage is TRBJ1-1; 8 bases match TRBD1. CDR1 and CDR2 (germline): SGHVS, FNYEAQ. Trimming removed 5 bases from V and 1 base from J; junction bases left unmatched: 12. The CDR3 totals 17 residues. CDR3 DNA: TGTGCCAGCAGCGCACAGAATAACGACAGGGGGAACACTGAAGCTTTCTTT. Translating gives CASSAQNNDRGNTEAFF.

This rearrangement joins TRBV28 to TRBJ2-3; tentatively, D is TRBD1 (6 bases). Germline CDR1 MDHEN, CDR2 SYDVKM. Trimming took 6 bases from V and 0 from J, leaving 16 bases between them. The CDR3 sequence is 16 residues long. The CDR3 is CASRPPGTPSTDTQYF. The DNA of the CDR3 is TGTGCCAGCAGGCCCCCCGGGACACCTAGCACAGATACGCAGTATTTT.

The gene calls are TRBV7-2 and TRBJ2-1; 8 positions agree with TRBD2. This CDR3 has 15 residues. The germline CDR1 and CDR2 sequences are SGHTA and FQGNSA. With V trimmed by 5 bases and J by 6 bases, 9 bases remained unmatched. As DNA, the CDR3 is TGTGCCAGCAGCGCCACCGGGGGGGCTAGCAATGAGCAGTTCTTC. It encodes CASSATGGASNEQFF. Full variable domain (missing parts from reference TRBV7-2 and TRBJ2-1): GAGVSQSPSNKVTEKGKDVELRCDPISGHTALYWYRQSLGQGLEFLIYFQGNSAPDKSGLPSDRFSAERTGGSVSTLTIQRTQQEDSAVYLCASSATGGASNEQFFGPGTRLTVL.

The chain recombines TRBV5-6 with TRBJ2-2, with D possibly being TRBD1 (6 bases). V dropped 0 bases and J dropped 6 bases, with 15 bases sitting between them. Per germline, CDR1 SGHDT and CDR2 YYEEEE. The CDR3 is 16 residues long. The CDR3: CASSLGGTLKAGELFF. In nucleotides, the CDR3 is TGTGCCAGCAGCTTGGGGGGGACACTCAAGGCCGGGGAGCTGTTTTTT. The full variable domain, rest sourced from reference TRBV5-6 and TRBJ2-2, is DAGVTQSPTHLIKTRGQQVTLRCSPKSGHDTVSWYQQALGQGPQFIFQYYEEEERQRGNFPDRFSGHQFPNYSSELNVNALLLGDSALYLCASSLGGTLKAGELFFGEGSRLTVL.

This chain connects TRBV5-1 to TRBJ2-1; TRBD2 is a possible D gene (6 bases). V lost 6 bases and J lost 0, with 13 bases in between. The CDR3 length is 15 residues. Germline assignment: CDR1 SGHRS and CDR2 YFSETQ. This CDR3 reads CASTQTGDSYNEQFF. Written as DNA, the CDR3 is TGCGCCAGCACCCAGACGGGAGACTCCTACAATGAGCAGTTCTTC.

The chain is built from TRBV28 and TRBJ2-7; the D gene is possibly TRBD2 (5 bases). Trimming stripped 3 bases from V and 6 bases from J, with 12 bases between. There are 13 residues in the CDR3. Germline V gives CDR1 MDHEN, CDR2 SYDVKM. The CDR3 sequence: CASSLAGVREQYF. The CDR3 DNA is TGTGCCAGCAGTTTGGCGGGTGTTCGCGAGCAGTACTTC.

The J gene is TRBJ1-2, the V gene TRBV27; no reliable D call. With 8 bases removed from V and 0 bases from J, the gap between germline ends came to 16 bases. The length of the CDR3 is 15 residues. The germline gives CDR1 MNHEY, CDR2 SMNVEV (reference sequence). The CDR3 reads CASALEAGTNYGYTF. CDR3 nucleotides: TGTGCCAGCGCCCTTGAGGCCGGAACTAACTATGGCTACACCTTC.

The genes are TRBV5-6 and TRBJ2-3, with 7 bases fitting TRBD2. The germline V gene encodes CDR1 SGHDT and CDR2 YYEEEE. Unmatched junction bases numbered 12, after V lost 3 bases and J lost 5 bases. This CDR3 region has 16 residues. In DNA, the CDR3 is TGTGCCAGCAGCTCGCGATCGGGGGGTAGACGAGATACGCAGTATTTT. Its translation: CASSSRSGGRRDTQYF.

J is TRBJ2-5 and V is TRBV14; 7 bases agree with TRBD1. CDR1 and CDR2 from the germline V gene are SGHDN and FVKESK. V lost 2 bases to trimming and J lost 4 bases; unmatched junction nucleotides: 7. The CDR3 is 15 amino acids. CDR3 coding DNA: TGTGCCAGCAGCCAACAAGAAGGGGGCGGAGAGACCCAGTACTTC. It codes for CASSQQEGGGETQYF.

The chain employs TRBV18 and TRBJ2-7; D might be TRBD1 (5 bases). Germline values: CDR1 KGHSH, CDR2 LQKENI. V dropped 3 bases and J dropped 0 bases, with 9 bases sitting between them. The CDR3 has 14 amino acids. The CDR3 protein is CASSPAGHSYEQYF. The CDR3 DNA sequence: TGTGCCAGCTCACCGGCAGGACACTCCTACGAGCAGTACTTC.

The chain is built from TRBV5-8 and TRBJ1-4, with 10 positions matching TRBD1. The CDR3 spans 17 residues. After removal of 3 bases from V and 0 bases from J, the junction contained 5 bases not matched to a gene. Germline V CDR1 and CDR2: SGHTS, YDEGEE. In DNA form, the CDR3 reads TGTGCCAGCAGCTACGACAGGGGGCGGGCAACTAATGAAAAACTGTTTTTT. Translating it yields CASSYDRGRATNEKLFF.

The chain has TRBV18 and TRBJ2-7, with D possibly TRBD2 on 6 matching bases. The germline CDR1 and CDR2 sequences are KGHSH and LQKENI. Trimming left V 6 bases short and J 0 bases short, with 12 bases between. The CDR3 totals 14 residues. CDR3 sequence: CASSQAGSSYEQYF. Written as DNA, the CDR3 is TGTGCCAGCTCCCAGGCCGGGAGCTCCTACGAGCAGTACTTC.

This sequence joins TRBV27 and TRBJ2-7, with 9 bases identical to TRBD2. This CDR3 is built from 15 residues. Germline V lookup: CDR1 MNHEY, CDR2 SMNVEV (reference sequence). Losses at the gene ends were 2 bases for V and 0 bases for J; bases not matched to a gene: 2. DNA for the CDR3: TGTGCCAGCAGTTTACGAGCGGGAGGCTCCTACGAGCAGTACTTC. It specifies CASSLRAGGSYEQYF.

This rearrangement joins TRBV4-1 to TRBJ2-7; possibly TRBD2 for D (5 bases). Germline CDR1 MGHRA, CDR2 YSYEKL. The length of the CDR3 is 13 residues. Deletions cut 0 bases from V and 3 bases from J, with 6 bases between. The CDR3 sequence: CASSQDRGYEQYF. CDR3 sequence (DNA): TGCGCCAGCAGCCAAGATCGGGGCTACGAGCAGTACTTC.

The CDR3 DNA reads TGTGCCAGCAGCTCGGGACAGGGGGTTTACGAGCAGTACTTC. Amino acid sequence: CASSSGQGVYEQYF. This sequence joins TRBV7-9 and TRBJ2-7; 11 positions agree with TRBD1. Per the germline V gene, CDR1 is SEHNR and CDR2 is FQNEAQ (reference sequence). The CDR3 is 14 residues long. The trim removed 4 bases at V and 4 bases at J, leaving 3 bases unmatched.

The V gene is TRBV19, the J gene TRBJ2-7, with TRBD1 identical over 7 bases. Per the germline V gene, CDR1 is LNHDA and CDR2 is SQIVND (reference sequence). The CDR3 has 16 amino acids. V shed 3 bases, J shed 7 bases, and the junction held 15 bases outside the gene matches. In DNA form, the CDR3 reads TGTGCCAGTAGTATCTCCGGACAGGCTTTCCACGAGGAGCAGTACTTC. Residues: CASSISGQAFHEEQYF. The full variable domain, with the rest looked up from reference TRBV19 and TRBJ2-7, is DGGITQSPKYLFRKEGQNVTLSCEQNLNHDAMYWYRQDPGQGLRLIYYSQIVNDFQKGDIAEGYSVSREKKESFPLTVTSAQKNPTAFYLCASSISGQAFHEEQYFGPGTRLTVT.

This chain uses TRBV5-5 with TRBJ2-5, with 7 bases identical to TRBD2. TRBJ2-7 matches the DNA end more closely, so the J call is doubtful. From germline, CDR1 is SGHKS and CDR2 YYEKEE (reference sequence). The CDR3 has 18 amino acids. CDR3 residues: CASSLGPSGSVTEYEQYF. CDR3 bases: TGTGCCAGCAGCTTGGGGCCTAGCGGAAGCGTTACCGAATACGAGCAGTACTTC.

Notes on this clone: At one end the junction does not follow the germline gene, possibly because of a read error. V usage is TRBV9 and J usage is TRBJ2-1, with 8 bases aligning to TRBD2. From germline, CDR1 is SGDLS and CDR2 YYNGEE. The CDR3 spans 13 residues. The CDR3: CASSVAGSDEQFF. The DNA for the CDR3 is TGTGCCAGCAGTGTAGCGGGATCGGATGAGCAGTTCTTC.